The 20 T cell receptor beta chains listed next were all sequenced from one sample in a study of regulatory T cells in long-lasting Graves disease. CDR3 regions were amplified by Arm-PCR using iRepertoire HTBI primers to build TCR beta libraries. One entry per CDR3 protein, called by TCRdb with MiXCR from the multiplex PCR reads. Of roughly 380,000 distinct CDR3 sequences detected, roughly a sixth appear once; the ten largest clones hold about 24%. Noted time point: newly diagnosed GD, antithyroid drugs for less than 3 months. Extracted RNA from PBMCs served as the source of the TCR library. Sequencing used peripheral blood mononuclear cells (PBMCs), obtained at new diagnosis, from a patient treated with antithyroid drugs. Every receptor here comes from a female donor with Graves disease.

The table lists this clonotype with many counts. This chain uses TRBV7-9 with TRBJ2-3, with TRBD1 as a possible D gene (6 bases). From germline, CDR1 is SEHNR and CDR2 FQNEAQ (reference sequence). Trimming took off 3 bases at V and 3 bases at J, with 16 bases between the two ends. The CDR3 runs 16 residues. CDR3 nucleotide sequence: TGTGCCAGCAGCTTCCATCGGGACACGATTACAGATACGCAGTATTTT. Protein product: CASSFHRDTITDTQYF.

The table lists this clonotype with a few counts. V and J are TRBV4-1 and TRBJ1-5; no clear D. Trimming pared 0 bases from V and 6 bases from J, leaving 12 bases between. Germline V CDR1 and CDR2: MGHRA, YSYEKL. This CDR3 comprises 15 residues. CDR3 nucleotides: TGCGCCAGCAGCCAAGAACACGACTTTCTTCAGCCCCAGCATTTT. Amino acids: CASSQEHDFLQPQHF.

This clonotype showed up just a few times. The chain has TRBV19 and TRBJ2-1, with D maybe TRBD2 (5 bases). Deletions cut 6 bases from V and 2 bases from J, with 11 bases between. This CDR3 comprises 14 residues. The germline gives CDR1 LNHDA, CDR2 SQIVND (reference sequence). The CDR3 is CASRSGPAYNEQFF. CDR3 bases: TGTGCCAGTAGGAGCGGTCCCGCCTACAATGAGCAGTTCTTC.

Comment on this clonotype: This sequence may be a read error, since a much larger clone differs from it by one base. The chain recombines TRBV3-1 with TRBJ2-1; tentatively, D is TRBD2 (6 bases). Per germline, CDR1 LGHDT and CDR2 YNNKEL (reference sequence). The CDR3 covers 12 residues. Deletions cut 3 bases from V and 10 bases from J, with 10 bases between. CDR3 coding DNA: TGTGCCAGCAGCCACGGCGGGGACGAGCAGTTCTTC. This sequence encodes CASSHGGDEQFF.

This clonotype was detected a few times. This CDR3 is CASSLAGGGESYF. The CDR3 DNA follows: TGTGCCAGCAGCTTAGCTGGGGGAGGAGAATCATACTTC. This chain links TRBV7-9 with TRBJ2-5; D is possibly TRBD2 (6 bases). Germline V gene sequence: CDR1 SEHNR, CDR2 FQNEAQ (reference sequence). Trimming took 0 bases from V and 14 from J, leaving 16 bases between them. CDR3 length: 13 amino acids. The variable domain in full, completed from reference TRBV7-9 and TRBJ2-5, reads DTGVSQNPRHKITKRGQNVTFRCDPISEHNRLYWYRQTLGQGPEFLTYFQNEAQLEKSRLLSDRFSAERPKGSFSTLEIQRTEQGDSAMYLCASSLAGGGESYFGPGTRLLVL.

This clonotype was detected many times. The rearrangement uses TRBV2 and TRBJ2-2, with D perhaps matching TRBD1 (6 bases). Looked up from germline, CDR1 is SNHLY and CDR2 is FYNNEI. This CDR3 contains 14 residues. Trimming left V 7 bases short and J 4 bases short, with 13 bases between. The CDR3 sequence: CASKGVRGTGELFF. The CDR3 nucleotides read TGTGCCAGCAAGGGCGTCAGGGGCACCGGGGAGCTGTTTTTT. Based on the CDR3 plus reference TRBV2 and TRBJ2-2, the full variable domain is EPEVTQTPSHQVTQMGQEVILRCVPISNHLYFYWYRQILGQKVEFLVSFYNNEISEKSEIFDDQFSVERPDGSNFTLKIRSTKLEDSAMYFCASKGVRGTGELFFGEGSRLTVL.

This clonotype was seen a few times. V is TRBV5-5 and J is TRBJ1-1; weak D call: TRBD1 (5 bases). CDR1 and CDR2 (germline): SGHKS, YYEKEE (reference sequence). V was clipped by 1 base and J by 0 bases, with 13 bases between them. The CDR3 spans 16 residues. The CDR3 is CASSLLVGALNTEAFF. CDR3 bases: TGTGCCAGCAGCTTGTTGGTCGGGGCTTTGAACACTGAAGCTTTCTTT.

This clonotype was counted between two and nine times. The chain recombines TRBV9 with TRBJ2-3; D tentatively reads TRBD1 or TRBD2 (5 bases each). CDR1 and CDR2 from the germline V gene are SGDLS and YYNGEE. This CDR3 is built from 14 residues. V lost 0 bases and J 5 bases, leaving 10 bases between the germline ends. The CDR3 is CASSVGLGEDTQYF. Written as DNA, the CDR3 is TGTGCCAGCAGCGTAGGTCTGGGGGAAGATACGCAGTATTTT.

This clonotype has more than one count but fewer than ten. A much bigger clone sits one base away, suggesting this may be a read error. Here the CDR3 DNA reads TGTGCCAGCAGTCGATACCGGACAGGGGGGGGTGGCTACACCTTC. It encodes CASSRYRTGGGGYTF. This chain joins TRBV2 and TRBJ1-2; 10 bases match TRBD1. The trim removed 5 bases at V and 7 bases at J, leaving 10 bases unmatched. The CDR3 runs to 15 residues. CDR1 and CDR2 from the germline V gene are SNHLY and FYNNEI. Using reference TRBV2 and TRBJ1-2 for the parts outside the CDR3, the full variable domain is EPEVTQTPSHQVTQMGQEVILRCVPISNHLYFYWYRQILGQKVEFLVSFYNNEISEKSEIFDDQFSVERPDGSNFTLKIRSTKLEDSAMYFCASSRYRTGGGGYTFGSGTRLTVV.

This clonotype came up many times. This chain uses TRBV18 with TRBJ2-3, with 13 bases matching TRBD2. Germline CDR1 KGHSH, CDR2 LQKENI. The CDR3 has 16 residues. The junction had 2 bases not matched to a gene; V was cut back by 2 bases and J by 3 bases. CDR3 sequence reads: CASSPGLAGVTDTQYF. As DNA, the CDR3 is TGTGCCAGCTCACCAGGACTAGCGGGAGTTACAGATACGCAGTATTTT.

This clonotype has a count of ten or more. The chain combines TRBV10-3 with TRBJ2-2, with 8 bases matching TRBD2. The CDR3 extends over 18 amino acids. Germline V gene data show CDR1 as ENHRY and CDR2 as SYGVKD. V was clipped by 5 bases and J by 2 bases; unmatched bases: 13. CDR3: CAISWPEQAGVNTGELFF. Here the CDR3 DNA reads TGTGCCATCAGTTGGCCGGAGCAAGCGGGAGTAAACACCGGGGAGCTGTTTTTT.

The J gene is TRBJ2-4, the V gene TRBV6-5; TRBD1 or TRBD2 may be the D gene (6 bases each). V was trimmed by 0 bases and J by 1 base, leaving 25 bases between them. The germline V gene encodes CDR1 MNHEY and CDR2 SVGAGI. The CDR3 length is 21 residues. CDR3 in amino acids: CASSYSSPRISWGAAKNIQYF. CDR3 sequence (DNA): TGTGCCAGCAGTTACTCTTCCCCCAGGATCTCTTGGGGGGCGGCCAAAAACATTCAGTACTTC.

The rearrangement links TRBV27 to TRBJ1-2, with TRBD1 as a possible D gene (5 bases). The V gene's germline CDR1 is MNHEY and CDR2 SMNVEV (reference sequence). The CDR3 sequence is 14 residues long. Trimming took off 2 bases at V and 3 bases at J, with 10 bases between the two ends. The DNA of the CDR3 is TGTGCCAGCAGTTTAGAAGGGGAGGACTATGGCTACACCTTC. Amino acids: CASSLEGEDYGYTF.

This clonotype was recorded many times. J is TRBJ1-1 and V is TRBV10-2; D is ambiguous. Trimming removed 3 bases at V and 5 bases at J, with 7 bases between. CDR1 WSHSY and CDR2 SAAADI come from the germline V gene. This CDR3 has 12 residues. CDR3 loop: CASSEADTEAFF. The CDR3 DNA is TGCGCCAGCAGTGAAGCGGATACTGAAGCTTTCTTT.

On this clonotype itself: It is likely a read error: a sequence one base away is far more abundant. The rearrangement uses TRBV7-9 and TRBJ2-4; the D gene is possibly TRBD1 (5 bases). Judging by the DNA end, TRBJ2-1 fits better; the J call may be wrong. The CDR3 loop spans 13 amino acids. Germline lookup yields CDR1 SEHNR and CDR2 FQNEAQ (reference sequence). For the CDR3, the DNA is TGTGCCAGCAGCCCTAGTAGGCAGGGCGGGCAGTTCTTC. Protein sequence: CASSPSRQGGQFF.

This clonotype was observed at least ten times. Here the CDR3 reads CASRLWRRGLTDGTTDTQYF. As DNA, the CDR3 is TGTGCCAGCAGATTGTGGCGCAGGGGGCTTACCGACGGAACCACAGATACGCAGTATTTT. The chain has TRBV27 and TRBJ2-3, with TRBD1 matching 8 bases. The V and J ends lost 6 bases and 2 bases, in that order; junction bases with no gene match: 22. The CDR3 has 20 residues. The germline gives CDR1 MNHEY, CDR2 SMNVEV (reference sequence).

This clonotype appeared a single time. This rearrangement joins TRBV7-2 to TRBJ1-1; weak D call: TRBD1 (6 bases). Germline V CDR1 and CDR2: SGHTA, FQGNSA. The CDR3 runs to 18 residues. The ends were cut back, 8 bases at V and 5 bases at J, with 30 bases in the middle. CDR3 sequence reads: CASSPPQAPRGLGTEAFF. CDR3 bases: TGTGCCAGCTCACCACCCCAAGCACCCCGGGGGCTGGGGACTGAAGCTTTCTTT.

This clonotype was counted ten times or more. V and J are TRBV6-5 and TRBJ2-7; TRBD1 aligns across 8 bases. V lost 3 bases and J lost 2; bases outside the gene matches: 15. The length of the CDR3 is 18 residues. CDR1 is MNHEY, CDR2 SVGAGI, per germline. The DNA for the CDR3 is TGTGCCAGCAGTTATTGGCCTTCCGGGACAGGCCCACCCTACGAGCAGTACTTC. Residues: CASSYWPSGTGPPYEQYF.

This clonotype was seen repeatedly, ten times or more. The genes are TRBV7-9 and TRBJ2-1, with 13 bases fitting TRBD2. Germline V CDR1 and CDR2: SEHNR, FQNEAQ (reference sequence). J was trimmed by 0 bases and V by 4 bases; bases with no gene match: 6. The length of the CDR3 is 18 residues. The chain's CDR3 is CASSSPGLAGSSYNEQFF. In DNA, the CDR3 is TGTGCCAGCAGCTCGCCGGGACTAGCGGGGAGCTCCTACAATGAGCAGTTCTTC.

In this sample, this clonotype turned up many times. V usage is TRBV18 and J usage is TRBJ2-1, with D possibly matching TRBD2 (6 bases). CDR1 and CDR2 from the germline V gene are KGHSH and LQKENI. There are 11 residues in the CDR3. Trimming cost V 2 bases and J 12 bases, with 8 bases left between them. As DNA, the CDR3 is TGTGCCAGCTCACCAAGGGAGGCGCAGTTCTTC. It translates to CASSPREAQFF. Supplemented by reference TRBV18 and TRBJ2-1, the full variable domain reads NAGVMQNPRHLVRRRGQEARLRCSPMKGHSHVYWYRQLPEEGLKFMVYLQKENIIDESGMPKERFSAEFPKEGPSILRIQQVVRGDSAAYFCASSPREAQFFGPGTRLTVL.